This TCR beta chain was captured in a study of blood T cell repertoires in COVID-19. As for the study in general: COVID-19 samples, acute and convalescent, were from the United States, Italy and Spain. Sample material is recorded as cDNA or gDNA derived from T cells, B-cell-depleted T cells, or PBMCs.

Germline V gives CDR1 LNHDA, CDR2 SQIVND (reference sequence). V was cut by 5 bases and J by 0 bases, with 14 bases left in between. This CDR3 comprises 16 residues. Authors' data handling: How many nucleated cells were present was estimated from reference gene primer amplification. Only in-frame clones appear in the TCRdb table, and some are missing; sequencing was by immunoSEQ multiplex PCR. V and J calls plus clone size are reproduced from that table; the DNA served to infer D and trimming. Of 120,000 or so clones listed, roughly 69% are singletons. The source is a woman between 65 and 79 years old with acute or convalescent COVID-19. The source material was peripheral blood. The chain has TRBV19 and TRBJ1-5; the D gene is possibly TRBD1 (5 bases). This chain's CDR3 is CASSSKGIGSNQPQHF. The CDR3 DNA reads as TGTGCCAGTAGTTCGAAGGGGATTGGTAGCAATCAGCCCCAGCATTTT.